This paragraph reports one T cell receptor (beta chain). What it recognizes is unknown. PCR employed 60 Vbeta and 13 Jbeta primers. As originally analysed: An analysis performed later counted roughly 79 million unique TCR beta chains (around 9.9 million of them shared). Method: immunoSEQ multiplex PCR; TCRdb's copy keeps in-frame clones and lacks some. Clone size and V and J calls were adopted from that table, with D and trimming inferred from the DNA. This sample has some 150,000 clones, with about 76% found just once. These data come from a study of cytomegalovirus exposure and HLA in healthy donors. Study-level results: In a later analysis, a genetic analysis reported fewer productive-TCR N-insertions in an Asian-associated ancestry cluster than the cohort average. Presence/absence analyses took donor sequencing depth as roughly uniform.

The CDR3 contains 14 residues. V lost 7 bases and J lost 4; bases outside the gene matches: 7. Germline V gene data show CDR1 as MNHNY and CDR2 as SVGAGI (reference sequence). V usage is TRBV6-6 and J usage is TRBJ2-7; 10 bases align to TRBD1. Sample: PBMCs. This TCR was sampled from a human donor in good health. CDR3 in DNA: TGTGCCAGCACCGGGACAGGGGTCGAGTACGAGCAGTACTTC. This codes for CASTGTGVEYEQYF.